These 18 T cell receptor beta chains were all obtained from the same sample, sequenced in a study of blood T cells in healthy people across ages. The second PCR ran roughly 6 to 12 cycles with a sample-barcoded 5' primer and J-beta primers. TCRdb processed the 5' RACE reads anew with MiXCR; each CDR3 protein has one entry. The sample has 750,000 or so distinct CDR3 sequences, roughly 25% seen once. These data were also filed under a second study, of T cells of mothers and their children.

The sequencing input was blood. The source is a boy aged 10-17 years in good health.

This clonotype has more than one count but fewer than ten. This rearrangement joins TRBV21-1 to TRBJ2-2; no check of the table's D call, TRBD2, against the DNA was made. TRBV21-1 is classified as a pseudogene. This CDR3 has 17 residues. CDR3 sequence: CASSKPEGSTNTGELFF. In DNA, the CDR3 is TGTGCCAGCAGCAAACCGGAAGGGAGCACCAACACCGGGGAGCTGTTTTTT.

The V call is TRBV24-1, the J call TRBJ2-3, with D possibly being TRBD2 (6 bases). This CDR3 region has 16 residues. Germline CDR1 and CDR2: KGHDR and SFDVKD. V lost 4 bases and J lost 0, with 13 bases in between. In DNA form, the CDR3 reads TGTGCCACCAGTGAACGCCGTCGGGGGAGCACAGATACGCAGTATTTT. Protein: CATSERRRGSTDTQYF.

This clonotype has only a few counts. The CDR3 spells CASSLIFARGRETQYF. The DNA of the CDR3 is TGTGCCAGCAGCTTAATTTTTGCCAGGGGTAGGGAGACCCAGTACTTC. The rearrangement uses TRBV7-2 and TRBJ2-1; a weak D match, TRBD1 (6 bases). The DNA matches TRBJ2-5 better at its end, which makes the J call doubtful. Germline values: CDR1 SGHTA, CDR2 FQGNSA. The CDR3 sequence is 16 residues long.

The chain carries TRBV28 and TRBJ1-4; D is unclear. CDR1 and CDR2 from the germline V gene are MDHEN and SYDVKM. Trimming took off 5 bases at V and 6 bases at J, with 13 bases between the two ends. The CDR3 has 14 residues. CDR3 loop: CASSPHSTDEKLFF. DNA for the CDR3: TGTGCCAGCAGTCCACACTCGACCGATGAAAAACTGTTTTTT. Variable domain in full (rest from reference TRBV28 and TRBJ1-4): DVKVTQSSRYLVKRTGEKVFLECVQDMDHENMFWYRQDPGLGLRLIYFSYDVKMKEKGDIPEGYSVSREKKERFSLILESASTNQTSMYLCASSPHSTDEKLFFGSGTQLSVL.

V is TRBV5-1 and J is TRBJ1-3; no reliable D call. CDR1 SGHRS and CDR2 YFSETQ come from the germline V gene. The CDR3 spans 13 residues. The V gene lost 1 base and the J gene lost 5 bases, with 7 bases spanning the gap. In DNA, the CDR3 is TGCGCCAGCAGCTTGAACAGTCGAAACACCATATATTTT. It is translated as CASSLNSRNTIYF.

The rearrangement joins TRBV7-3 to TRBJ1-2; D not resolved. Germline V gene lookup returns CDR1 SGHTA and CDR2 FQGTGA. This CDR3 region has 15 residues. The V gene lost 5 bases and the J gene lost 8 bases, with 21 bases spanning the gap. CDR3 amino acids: CASSAKEGPLRGYTF. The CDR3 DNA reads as TGTGCCAGCAGCGCAAAAGAGGGCCCCCTCAGGGGCTACACCTTC.

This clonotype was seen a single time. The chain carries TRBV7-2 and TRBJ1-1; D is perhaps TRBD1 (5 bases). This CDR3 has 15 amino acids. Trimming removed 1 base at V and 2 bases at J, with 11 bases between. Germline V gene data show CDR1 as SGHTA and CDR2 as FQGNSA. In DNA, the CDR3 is TGTGCCAGCAGCTTAGTGGGGCAGTTAAACACTGAAGCTTTCTTT. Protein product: CASSLVGQLNTEAFF.

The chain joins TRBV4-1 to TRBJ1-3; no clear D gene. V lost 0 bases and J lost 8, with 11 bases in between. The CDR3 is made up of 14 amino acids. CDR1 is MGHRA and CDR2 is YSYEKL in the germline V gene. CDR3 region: CASSQESTAHTIYF. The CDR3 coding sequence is TGCGCCAGCAGCCAAGAAAGCACAGCGCACACCATATATTTT.

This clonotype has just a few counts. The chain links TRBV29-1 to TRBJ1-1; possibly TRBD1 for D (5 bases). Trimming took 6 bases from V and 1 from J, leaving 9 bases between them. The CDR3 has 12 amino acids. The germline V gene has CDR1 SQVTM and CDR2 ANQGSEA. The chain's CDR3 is CSVVGGNTEAFF. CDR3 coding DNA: TGCAGCGTAGTCGGGGGGAACACTGAAGCTTTCTTT.

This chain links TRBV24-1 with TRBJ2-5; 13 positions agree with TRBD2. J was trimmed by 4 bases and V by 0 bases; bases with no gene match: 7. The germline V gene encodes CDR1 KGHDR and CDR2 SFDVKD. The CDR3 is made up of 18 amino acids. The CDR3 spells CATSDLGLAGERRETQYF. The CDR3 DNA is TGTGCCACCAGTGATTTGGGACTAGCGGGAGAAAGGAGAGAGACCCAGTACTTC.

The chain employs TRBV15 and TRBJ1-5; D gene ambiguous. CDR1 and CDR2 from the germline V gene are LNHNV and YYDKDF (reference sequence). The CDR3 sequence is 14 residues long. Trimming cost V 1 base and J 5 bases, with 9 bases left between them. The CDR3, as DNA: TGTGCCACCAGCAGAGGAGGTATATATCAGCCCCAGCATTTT. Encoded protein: CATSRGGIYQPQHF.

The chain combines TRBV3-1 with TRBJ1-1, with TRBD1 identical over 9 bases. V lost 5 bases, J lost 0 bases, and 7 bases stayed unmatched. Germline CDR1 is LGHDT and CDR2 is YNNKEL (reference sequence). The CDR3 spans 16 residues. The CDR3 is CASSNRGLSVNTEAFF. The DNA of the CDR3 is TGTGCCAGCAGCAACAGGGGGCTCTCGGTGAACACTGAAGCTTTCTTT.

The CDR3 DNA reads as TGTGCCAGTAGTATCGCCGGGACACCCAACACTGAAGCTTTCTTT. It codes for CASSIAGTPNTEAFF. This sequence joins TRBV19 and TRBJ1-1, with D perhaps matching TRBD1 (6 bases). This CDR3 has 15 amino acids. Per the germline V gene, CDR1 is LNHDA and CDR2 is SQIVND (reference sequence). V was pared by 3 bases and J by 2 bases, with 13 bases between. Based on the CDR3 plus reference TRBV19 and TRBJ1-1, the full variable domain is DGGITQSPKYLFRKEGQNVTLSCEQNLNHDAMYWYRQDPGQGLRLIYYSQIVNDFQKGDIAEGYSVSREKKESFPLTVTSAQKNPTAFYLCASSIAGTPNTEAFFGQGTRLTVV.

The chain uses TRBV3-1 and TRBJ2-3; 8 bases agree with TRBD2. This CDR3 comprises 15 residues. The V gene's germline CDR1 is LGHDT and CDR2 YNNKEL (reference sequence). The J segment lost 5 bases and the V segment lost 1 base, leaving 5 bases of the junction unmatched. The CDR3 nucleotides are TGTGCCAGCAGCCAAGGGGAGCGGGAGATAGATACGCAGTATTTT. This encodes CASSQGEREIDTQYF.

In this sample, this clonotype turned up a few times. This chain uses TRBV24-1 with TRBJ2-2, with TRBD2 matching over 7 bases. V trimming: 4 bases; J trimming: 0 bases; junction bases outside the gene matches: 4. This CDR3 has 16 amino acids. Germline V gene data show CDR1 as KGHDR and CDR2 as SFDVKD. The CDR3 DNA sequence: TGTGCCACCAGTGACCCGGGAGGCGCGAACACCGGGGAGCTGTTTTTT. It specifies CATSDPGGANTGELFF.

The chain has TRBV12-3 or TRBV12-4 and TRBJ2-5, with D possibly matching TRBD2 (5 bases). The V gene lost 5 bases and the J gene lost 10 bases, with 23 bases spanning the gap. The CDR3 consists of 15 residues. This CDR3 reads CASSISPGQSAGQYF. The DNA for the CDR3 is TGTGCCAGCAGTATTTCACCGGGCCAATCTGCGGGCCAGTACTTC.

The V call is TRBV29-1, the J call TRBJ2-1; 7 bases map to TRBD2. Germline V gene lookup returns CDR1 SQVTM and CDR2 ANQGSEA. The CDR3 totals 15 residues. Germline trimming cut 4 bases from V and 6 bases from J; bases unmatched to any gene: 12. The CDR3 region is CSVVGGERELNEQFF. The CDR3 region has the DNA TGCAGCGTTGTAGGTGGCGAGCGGGAACTCAATGAGCAGTTCTTC.

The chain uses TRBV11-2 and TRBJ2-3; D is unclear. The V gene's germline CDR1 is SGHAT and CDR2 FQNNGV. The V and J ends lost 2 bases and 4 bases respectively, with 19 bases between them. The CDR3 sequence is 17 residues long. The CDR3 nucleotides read TGTGCCAGCAGCTTATTATTGATGAAGGGTTTCCCAGATACGCAGTATTTT. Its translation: CASSLLLMKGFPDTQYF.